This T cell receptor beta chain was retrieved from a study of shared clonotypes between healthy human individuals. Study results and caveats: Among donors, sharing of clonotypes was expected to be affected by sequencing depth.

Per the original data handling: Without quality scores, immunoSEQ junctional reads could not be filtered like full-length reads. Using immunoSEQ multiplex PCR, the repertoire was profiled, and TCRdb retains in-frame clones only, with some absent. That table gives V, J and clone size, and the DNA gave D and trimming. This table has over a million clones, 95% to 99% appearing once. Between the trimmed V and J ends, which lost 0 bases and 3 bases, there was a span of 12 bases. Germline CDR1 is KGHSH and CDR2 is LQKENI. This CDR3 has 15 amino acids. This clone is a singleton in its sample. Antigen: not known.

The receptor comes from a man aged 25 to 45 in good health. V is TRBV18 and J is TRBJ2-7, with D possibly being TRBD1 (7 bases). Sequencing was done on a sample of naive CD4+ T cells sorted from blood. Described subset: CD45RA+ positively selected. The CDR3 sequence is CASSPPNRGLYEQYF. CDR3 sequence (DNA): TGTGCCAGCTCACCACCTAACAGGGGACTCTACGAGCAGTACTTC.